These 14 T cell receptor beta chains came from one sample sequenced in a study of T cell responses to AZD1222 COVID-19 vaccine. Measured with immunoSEQ multiplex PCR; TCRdb has only the in-frame clones, and not every one. Of 120,000 to 150,000 clones in the sample, 70% to 90% were seen once. The source was peripheral blood, collected 28 days after the second dose of the MenACWY control vaccine. These receptors were collected from an adult who received the MenACWY meningococcal vaccine as a control.

V and J are TRBV7-2 and TRBJ1-5, with D perhaps TRBD1 (6 bases). This CDR3 has 16 amino acids. Between the trimmed V and J ends, which lost 1 base and 6 bases, there was a span of 16 bases. Germline V gene lookup returns CDR1 SGHTA and CDR2 FQGNSA. CDR3 DNA sequence: TGTGCCAGCAGCTTAGTAGGGGGAGGGCCGGGTCAGCCCCAGCATTTT. The encoded protein is CASSLVGGGPGQPQHF.

This chain uses TRBV6-6 with TRBJ1-1; the D gene is possibly TRBD1 (5 bases). V was cut by 5 bases and J by 2 bases, with 21 bases left in between. This CDR3 comprises 17 residues. Germline V gene sequence: CDR1 MNHNY, CDR2 SVGAGI (reference sequence). CDR3 in DNA: TGTGCCAGCAGTCAATCGGGGCCCACAGGACTAAACACTGAAGCTTTCTTT. Translated: CASSQSGPTGLNTEAFF.

The gene calls are TRBV2 and TRBJ1-1; D is undetermined. The CDR3 is made up of 12 amino acids. V was trimmed by 4 bases and J by 2 bases, leaving 5 bases between them. Germline CDR1 and CDR2: SNHLY and FYNNEI. The CDR3 sequence: CASSVANTEAFF. DNA of the CDR3: TGTGCCAGCAGTGTGGCAAACACTGAAGCTTTCTTT.

The rearrangement uses TRBV6-2 or TRBV6-3 and TRBJ1-2, with D perhaps TRBD1 (6 bases). The CDR3 covers 14 residues. The germline V gene has CDR1 MNHEY and CDR2 SVGEGT. The V end was cut by 0 bases, the J end by 2 bases, with 7 bases between. The CDR3 sequence is CASSYSDRNYGYTF. The CDR3 coding sequence is TGTGCCAGCAGTTACTCGGACAGAAACTATGGCTACACCTTC.

V gene TRBV7-9 combines with J gene TRBJ1-2; D is uncertain. Germline V gene lookup returns CDR1 SEHNR and CDR2 FQNEAQ (reference sequence). V shed 6 bases and J shed 2 bases, with 10 bases lying between them. The length of the CDR3 is 13 residues. CDR3 sequence (DNA): TGTGCCAGCAGACCAACAGAAAACTATGGCTACACCTTC. This gives the protein CASRPTENYGYTF.

V is TRBV11-3 and J is TRBJ1-1; 7 bases align to TRBD1. From germline, CDR1 is SGHNT and CDR2 YENEEA. The CDR3 runs 13 residues. The V gene end was trimmed by 3 bases and the J gene end by 5 bases; junction bases not matched to a gene: 3. CDR3 loop: CASSFYRGTEAFF. CDR3 nucleotides: TGTGCCAGCAGCTTTTACAGGGGAACTGAAGCTTTCTTT.

The rearrangement joins TRBV24-1 to TRBJ1-2; possibly TRBD1 for D (6 bases). V was pared by 4 bases and J by 6 bases, with 14 bases between. CDR1 KGHDR and CDR2 SFDVKD come from the germline V gene. There are 14 residues in the CDR3. The CDR3 reads CATSEYRVGHGYTF. As DNA, the CDR3 is TGTGCCACCAGTGAGTACAGGGTTGGGCATGGCTACACCTTC.

V usage is TRBV15 and J usage is TRBJ2-3; D not certain. With 1 base removed from V and 1 base from J, the gap between germline ends came to 12 bases. The CDR3 runs 16 residues. Germline CDR1 LNHNV, CDR2 YYDKDF (reference sequence). DNA of the CDR3: TGTGCCACCAGCAGAGGGCAAGGGCCGGGCACAGATACGCAGTATTTT. Its translation is CATSRGQGPGTDTQYF.

This chain uses TRBV7-2 with TRBJ1-6; 8 nucleotides agree with TRBD1. The CDR3 has 14 amino acids. The trim removed 5 bases at V and 7 bases at J, leaving 4 bases unmatched. Germline V CDR1 and CDR2: SGHTA, FQGNSA. The DNA for the CDR3 is TGTGCCAGCAGCCCGGGACAGGCCAATTCACCCCTCCACTTT. The encoded protein is CASSPGQANSPLHF.

V is TRBV5-4 and J is TRBJ2-4, with D possibly being TRBD2 (7 bases). Looked up from germline, CDR1 is SGHNT and CDR2 is YYREEE (reference sequence). V was trimmed by 0 bases and J by 1 base, leaving 11 bases between them. CDR3 length equals 16 residues. The CDR3 region is CASSLGGGSAKNIQYF. In DNA form, the CDR3 reads TGTGCCAGCAGCTTGGGGGGGGGCTCTGCCAAAAACATTCAGTACTTC.

V and J are TRBV7-2 and TRBJ1-1, with TRBD1 as a possible D gene (5 bases). The CDR3 has 13 residues. With 1 base removed from V and 7 bases from J, the gap between germline ends came to 10 bases. Germline assignment: CDR1 SGHTA and CDR2 FQGNSA. The CDR3 protein is CASSLDRQLEAFF. The CDR3 nucleotides are TGTGCCAGCAGCTTAGACCGACAGCTTGAAGCTTTCTTT.

This chain links TRBV28 with TRBJ2-3; 7 bases are shared with TRBD2. V was pared by 3 bases and J by 0 bases, with 9 bases of the junction left unmatched. CDR1 and CDR2 (germline): MDHEN, SYDVKM. The CDR3 is made up of 17 amino acids. CDR3: CASSLIPGRKSTDTQYF. DNA of the CDR3: TGTGCCAGCAGTTTGATCCCCGGGAGGAAGAGCACAGATACGCAGTATTTT. The entire variable domain, with the rest obtained from reference TRBV28 and TRBJ2-3, is as follows: DVKVTQSSRYLVKRTGEKVFLECVQDMDHENMFWYRQDPGLGLRLIYFSYDVKMKEKGDIPEGYSVSREKKERFSLILESASTNQTSMYLCASSLIPGRKSTDTQYFGPGTRLTVL.

The CDR3 sequence: CASKKRQGNQETQYF. The CDR3 nucleotides are TGTGCCAGTAAAAAGAGACAGGGGAACCAAGAGACCCAGTACTTC. The V gene is TRBV19, the J gene TRBJ2-5; TRBD1 matches 8 bases. Germline assignment: CDR1 LNHDA and CDR2 SQIVND (reference sequence). Unmatched junction bases numbered 7, after V lost 7 bases and J lost 0 bases. The CDR3 contains 15 residues.

This chain links TRBV7-8 with TRBJ1-4; a possible D gene is TRBD1 (6 bases). The germline V gene encodes CDR1 SGHVS and CDR2 FQNEAQ. Trimming shortened V by 5 bases and J by 0 bases, and 13 bases separated the two germline ends. The CDR3 sequence is 16 residues long. DNA for the CDR3: TGTGCCAGCAGCATACCACCAGGGGCAACTAATGAAAAACTGTTTTTT. It codes for CASSIPPGATNEKLFF.